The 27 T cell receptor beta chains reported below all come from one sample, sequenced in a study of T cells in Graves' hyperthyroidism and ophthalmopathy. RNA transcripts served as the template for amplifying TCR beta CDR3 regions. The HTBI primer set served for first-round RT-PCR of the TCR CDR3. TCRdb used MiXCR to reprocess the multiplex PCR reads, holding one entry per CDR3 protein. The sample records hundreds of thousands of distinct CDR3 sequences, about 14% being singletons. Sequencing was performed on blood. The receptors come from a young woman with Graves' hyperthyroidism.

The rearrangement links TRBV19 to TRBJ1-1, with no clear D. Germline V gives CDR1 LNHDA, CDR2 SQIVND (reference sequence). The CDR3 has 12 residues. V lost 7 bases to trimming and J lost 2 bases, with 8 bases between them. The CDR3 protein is CASTRHNTEAFF. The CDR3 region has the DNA TGTGCCAGTACCAGACACAACACTGAAGCTTTCTTT.

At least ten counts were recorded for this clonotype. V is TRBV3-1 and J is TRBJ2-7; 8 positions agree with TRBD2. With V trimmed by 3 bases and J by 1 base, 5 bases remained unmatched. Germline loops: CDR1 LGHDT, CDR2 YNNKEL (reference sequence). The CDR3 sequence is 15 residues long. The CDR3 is CASSQFRGGSYEQYF. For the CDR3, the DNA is TGTGCCAGCAGCCAGTTTCGCGGGGGGTCCTACGAGCAGTACTTC.

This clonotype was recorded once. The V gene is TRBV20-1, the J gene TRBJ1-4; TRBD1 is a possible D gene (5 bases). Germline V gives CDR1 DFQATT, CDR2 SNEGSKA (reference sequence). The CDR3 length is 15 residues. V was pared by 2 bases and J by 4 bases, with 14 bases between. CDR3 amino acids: CSARNAGGGNEKLFF. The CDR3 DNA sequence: TGCAGTGCTAGAAATGCGGGGGGTGGTAATGAAAAACTGTTTTTT.

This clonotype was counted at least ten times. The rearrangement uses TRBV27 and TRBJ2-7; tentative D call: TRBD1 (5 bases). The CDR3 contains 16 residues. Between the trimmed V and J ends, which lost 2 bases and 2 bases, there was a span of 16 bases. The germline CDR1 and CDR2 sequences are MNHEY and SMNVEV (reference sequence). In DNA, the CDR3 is TGTGCCAGCAGTTTAATCGCAGGGCGGCGCCCCTACGAGCAGTACTTC. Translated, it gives CASSLIAGRRPYEQYF.

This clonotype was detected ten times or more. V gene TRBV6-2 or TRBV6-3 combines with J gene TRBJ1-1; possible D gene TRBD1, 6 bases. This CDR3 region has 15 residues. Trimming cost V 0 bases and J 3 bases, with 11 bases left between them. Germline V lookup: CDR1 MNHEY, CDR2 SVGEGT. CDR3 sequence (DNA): TGTGCCAGCAGTTACTCCCCAGGGGAGTACACTGAAGCTTTCTTT. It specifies CASSYSPGEYTEAFF.

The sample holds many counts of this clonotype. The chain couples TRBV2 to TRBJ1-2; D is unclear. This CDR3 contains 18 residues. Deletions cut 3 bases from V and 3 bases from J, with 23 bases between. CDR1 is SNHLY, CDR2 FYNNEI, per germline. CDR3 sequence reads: CASSDLEQLTPPDYGYTF. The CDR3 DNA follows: TGTGCCAGCAGTGATCTGGAACAGCTTACTCCTCCTGACTATGGCTACACCTTC.

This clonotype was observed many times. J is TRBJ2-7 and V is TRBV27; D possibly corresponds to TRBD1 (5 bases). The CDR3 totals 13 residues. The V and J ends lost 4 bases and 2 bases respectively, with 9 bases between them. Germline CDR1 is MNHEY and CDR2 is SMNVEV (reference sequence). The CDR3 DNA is TGTGCCAGCAGTTCGACAGTAACCTACGAGCAGTACTTC. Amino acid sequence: CASSSTVTYEQYF.

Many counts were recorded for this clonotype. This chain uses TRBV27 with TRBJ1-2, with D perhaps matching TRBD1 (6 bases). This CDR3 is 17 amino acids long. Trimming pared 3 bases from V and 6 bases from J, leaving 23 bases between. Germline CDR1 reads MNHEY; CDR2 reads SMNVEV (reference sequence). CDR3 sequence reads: CASSFGPPGALGDGYTF. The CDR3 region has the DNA TGTGCCAGCAGTTTCGGCCCTCCGGGGGCCCTAGGGGATGGCTACACCTTC.

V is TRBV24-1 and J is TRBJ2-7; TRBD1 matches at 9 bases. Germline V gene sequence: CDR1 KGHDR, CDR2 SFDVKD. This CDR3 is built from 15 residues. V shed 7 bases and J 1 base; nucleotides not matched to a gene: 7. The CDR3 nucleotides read TGTGCCACCAGCCCTGGACAGGGGCTTTCCTACGAGCAGTACTTC. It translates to CATSPGQGLSYEQYF.

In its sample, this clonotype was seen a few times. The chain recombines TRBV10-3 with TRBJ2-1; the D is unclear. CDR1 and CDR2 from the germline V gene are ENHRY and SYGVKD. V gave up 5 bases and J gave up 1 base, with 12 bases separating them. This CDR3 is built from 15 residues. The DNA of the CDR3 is TGTGCCATCAGTCAATTCACTGATTCCTACAATGAGCAGTTCTTC. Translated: CAISQFTDSYNEQFF.

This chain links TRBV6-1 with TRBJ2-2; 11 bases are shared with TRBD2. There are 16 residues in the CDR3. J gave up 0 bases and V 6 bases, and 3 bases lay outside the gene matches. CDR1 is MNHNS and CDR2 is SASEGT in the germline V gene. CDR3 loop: CASRGLAAPNTGELFF. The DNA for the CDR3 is TGTGCCAGCAGGGGACTAGCGGCTCCGAACACCGGGGAGCTGTTTTTT.

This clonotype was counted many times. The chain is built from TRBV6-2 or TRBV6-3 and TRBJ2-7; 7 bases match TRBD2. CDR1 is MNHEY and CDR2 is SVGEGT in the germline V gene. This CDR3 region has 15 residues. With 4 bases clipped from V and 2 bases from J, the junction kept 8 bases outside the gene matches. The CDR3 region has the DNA TGTGCCAGCAGTTTATGGTCTAGCGGCGCCTACGAGCAGTACTTC. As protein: CASSLWSSGAYEQYF.

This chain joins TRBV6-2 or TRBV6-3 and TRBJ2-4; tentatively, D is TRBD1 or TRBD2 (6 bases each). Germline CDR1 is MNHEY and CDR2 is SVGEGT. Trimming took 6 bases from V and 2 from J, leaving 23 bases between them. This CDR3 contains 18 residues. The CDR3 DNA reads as TGTGCCAGCAGCTTCGACTCCGGACAGCGGGCCCCCAAAAACATTCAGTACTTC. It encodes CASSFDSGQRAPKNIQYF.

In DNA, the CDR3 is TGTGCCAGCAGCGCCCATAAAGGGACAGGGACCTATGGCTACACCTTC. This sequence encodes CASSAHKGTGTYGYTF. The rearrangement joins TRBV9 to TRBJ1-2, with 9 nucleotides matching TRBD1. V dropped 3 bases and J dropped 4; count of bases not matched to a gene: 10. The germline V gene encodes CDR1 SGDLS and CDR2 YYNGEE. This CDR3 region has 16 residues.

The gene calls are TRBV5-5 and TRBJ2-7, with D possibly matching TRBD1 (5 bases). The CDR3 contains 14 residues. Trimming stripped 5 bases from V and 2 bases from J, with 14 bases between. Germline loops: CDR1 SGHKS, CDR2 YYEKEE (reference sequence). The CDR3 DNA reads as TGTGCCAGCAGTTCAGGGCGGATGACCTACGAGCAGTACTTC. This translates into CASSSGRMTYEQYF. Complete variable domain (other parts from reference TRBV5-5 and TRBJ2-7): DAGVTQSPTHLIKTRGQQVTLRCSPISGHKSVSWYQQVLGQGPQFIFQYYEKEERGRGNFPDRFSARQFPNYSSELNVNALLLGDSALYLCASSSGRMTYEQYFGPGTRLTVT.

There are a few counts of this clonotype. This CDR3 is CASSGGGGQYEQYF. CDR3 in DNA: TGCGCCAGCAGCGGGGGCGGGGGCCAGTACGAGCAGTACTTC. The chain carries TRBV5-1 and TRBJ2-7; tentative D call: TRBD2 (7 bases). V shed 4 bases and J shed 4 bases, with 15 bases lying between them. Germline-derived CDR1 and CDR2 are SGHRS and YFSETQ. The CDR3 is 14 amino acids.

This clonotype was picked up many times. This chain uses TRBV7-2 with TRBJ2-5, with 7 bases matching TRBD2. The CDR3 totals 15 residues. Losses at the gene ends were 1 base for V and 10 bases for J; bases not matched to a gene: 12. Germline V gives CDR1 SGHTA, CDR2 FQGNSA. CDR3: CASSLGPGRGRGQYF. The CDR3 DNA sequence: TGTGCCAGCAGCTTAGGACCCGGGAGAGGGAGGGGCCAGTACTTC.

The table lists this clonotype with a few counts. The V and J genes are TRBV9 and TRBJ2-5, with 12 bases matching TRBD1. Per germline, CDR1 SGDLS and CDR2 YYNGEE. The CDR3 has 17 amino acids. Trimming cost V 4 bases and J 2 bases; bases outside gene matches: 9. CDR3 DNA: TGTGCCAGCAGCCGCGGGACAGGGGGCATAATTCAAGAGACCCAGTACTTC. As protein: CASSRGTGGIIQETQYF.

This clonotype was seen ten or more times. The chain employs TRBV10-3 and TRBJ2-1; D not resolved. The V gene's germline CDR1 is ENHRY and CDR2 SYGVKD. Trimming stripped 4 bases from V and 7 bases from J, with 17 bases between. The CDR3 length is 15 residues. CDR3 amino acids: CAISGIVKQTNEQFF. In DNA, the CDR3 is TGTGCCATCAGTGGGATCGTAAAGCAGACGAATGAGCAGTTCTTC.

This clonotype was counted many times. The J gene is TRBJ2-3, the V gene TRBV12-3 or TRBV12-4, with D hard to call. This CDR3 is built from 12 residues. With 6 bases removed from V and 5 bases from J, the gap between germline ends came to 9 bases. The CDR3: CASRGVRDTQYF. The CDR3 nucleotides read TGTGCCAGCAGGGGTGTAAGAGATACGCAGTATTTT.

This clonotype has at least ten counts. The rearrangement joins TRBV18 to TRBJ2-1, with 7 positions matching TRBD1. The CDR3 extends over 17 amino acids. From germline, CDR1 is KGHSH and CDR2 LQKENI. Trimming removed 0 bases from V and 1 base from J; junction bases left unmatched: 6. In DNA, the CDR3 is TGTGCCAGCTCACCACCCCAGGCCAGGGGGTCCTACAATGAGCAGTTCTTC. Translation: CASSPPQARGSYNEQFF.

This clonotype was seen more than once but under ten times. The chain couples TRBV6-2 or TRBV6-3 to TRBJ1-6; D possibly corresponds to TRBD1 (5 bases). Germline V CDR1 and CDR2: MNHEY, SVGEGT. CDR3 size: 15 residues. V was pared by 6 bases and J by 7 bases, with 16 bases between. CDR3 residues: CASRDPGRRNSPLHF. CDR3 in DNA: TGTGCCAGCAGGGATCCGGGACGGCGAAATTCACCCCTCCACTTT.

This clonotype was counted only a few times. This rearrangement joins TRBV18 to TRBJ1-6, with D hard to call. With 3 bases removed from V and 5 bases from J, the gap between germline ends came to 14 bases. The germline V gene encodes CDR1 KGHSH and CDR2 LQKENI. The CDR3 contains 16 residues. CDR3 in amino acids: CASSPSTPLDNSPLHF. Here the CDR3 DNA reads TGTGCCAGCTCACCCTCCACTCCGCTTGATAATTCACCCCTCCACTTT.

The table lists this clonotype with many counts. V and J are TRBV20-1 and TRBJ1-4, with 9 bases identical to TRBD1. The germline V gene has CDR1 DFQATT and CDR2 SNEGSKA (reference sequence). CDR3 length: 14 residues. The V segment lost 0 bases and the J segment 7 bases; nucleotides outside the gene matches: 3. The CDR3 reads CSAREGQGGEKLFF. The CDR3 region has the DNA TGCAGTGCTAGAGAGGGACAGGGCGGTGAAAAACTGTTTTTT.

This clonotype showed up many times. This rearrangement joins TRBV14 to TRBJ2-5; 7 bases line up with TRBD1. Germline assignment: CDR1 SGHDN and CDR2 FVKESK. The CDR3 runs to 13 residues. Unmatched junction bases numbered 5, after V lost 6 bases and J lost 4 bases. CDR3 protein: CASRETGLETQYF. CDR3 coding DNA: TGTGCCAGCAGGGAGACAGGGTTAGAGACCCAGTACTTC.

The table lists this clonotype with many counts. The CDR3 DNA is TGCAGCGTGGTACTAGCGGGATACTCCTACGAGCAGTACTTC. Residues: CSVVLAGYSYEQYF. J is TRBJ2-7 and V is TRBV29-1, with 10 bases identical to TRBD2. Germline lookup yields CDR1 SQVTM and CDR2 ANQGSEA. Germline trimming cut 6 bases from V and 0 bases from J; bases unmatched to any gene: 5. The CDR3 is 14 residues long.

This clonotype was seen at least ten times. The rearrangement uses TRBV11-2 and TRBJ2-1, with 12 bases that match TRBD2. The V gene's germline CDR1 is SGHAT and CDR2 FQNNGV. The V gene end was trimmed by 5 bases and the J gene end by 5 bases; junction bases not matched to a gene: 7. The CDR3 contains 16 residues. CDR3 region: CASSPRLAGANNEQFF. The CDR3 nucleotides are TGTGCCAGCAGCCCACGACTAGCGGGAGCAAACAATGAGCAGTTCTTC.